This T cell receptor (beta chain) was observed in a study of tumor-infiltrating lymphocytes in primary liver carcinoma. The study, taken as a whole, reports: Tumors had a significantly higher top-250-clone fraction than blood (p = 0.039). Representation across all five tumor regions was limited to only about 7-24% of top clones. Tumor region pairs outstripped tumor-adjacent and tumor-blood pairs in overlap.

For each extraction, RNA and DNA were obtained together from 20-30 mg of unsorted bulk tissue. Every tumor sample had over 75% viable tumor cells. The CDR3 spans 15 residues. J lost 3 bases, V lost 6 bases, and 8 bases had no gene match. CDR1 MNHEY and CDR2 SVGEGT come from the germline V gene. With a constant-region primer, TCR beta cDNA was made from 450 to 500 ng of total RNA. ARM-PCR, slightly modified, supplied the TCR beta libraries through three nested multiplex PCR rounds. For roughly 10 cycles apiece, the opening two PCR rounds ran with TRBV1-TRBV30 forward primers and a C-beta reverse primer. TCRdb reprocessed the multiplex PCR reads via MiXCR and lists one record per CDR3 protein. The sample has more than 20,000 distinct CDR3 sequences, around three quarters seen once; the top ten hold over 35%. About this clonotype: Its target is unknown.

The receptor comes from a man between 35 and 55 years old with primary liver carcinoma and hepatitis B virus infection. The chain is built from TRBV6-2 or TRBV6-3 and TRBJ2-7, with 10 nucleotides matching TRBD2. The sequencing sample was made of liver tumor tissue from sampling region 1. Subset specified: tumor region T1, superior pole. The CDR3 region is CASSVQTSGHYEQYF. The CDR3 nucleotides are TGTGCCAGCAGCGTGCAGACTAGCGGGCACTACGAGCAGTACTTC.